Here is one T cell receptor beta chain with its context. Its antigen remains unknown. This record comes from a study of vaccination and CD4 T cells after COVID-19. Treatment meaning: approximately nine-day PBMC culture with coronavirus spike peptide pools or control peptides (ViraFEST assay). Researchers used the Oncomine TCR Beta short-read assay to sequence DNA from cultured CD4+ T cells. TCRdb recomputed calls from the PCR reads with MiXCR, one row per CDR3 protein. The sample has 17,000 or so distinct CDR3 sequences, around 40% seen once. Germline values: CDR1 SGHNT, CDR2 YENEEA. The CDR3 has 12 residues. Trimming pared 2 bases from V and 6 bases from J, leaving 4 bases between.

The sample comprised CD4+ T cells from blood, cultured in vitro. The receptor comes from a human donor who had recovered from COVID-19. The rearrangement uses TRBV11-3 and TRBJ2-2, with D hard to call. CDR3 sequence reads: CASSLSPGELFF. The CDR3 DNA reads as TGTGCCAGCAGCTTATCCCCCGGGGAGCTGTTTTTT.